This T cell receptor (beta chain) stems from a study of cytomegalovirus exposure and HLA in healthy donors. Study results and caveats: Later analysis placed DRB1 highest and HLA-C lowest in TCR association rates, which differed by HLA locus.

The PCR employed 60 Vbeta primers together with 13 Jbeta primers. Only in-frame clones appear in the TCRdb table, and some are missing; sequencing was by immunoSEQ multiplex PCR. This sample carries about 230,000 clones, 78% of them seen once, and the ten largest clones take approximately 0.47%. The germline V gene has CDR1 SGHAT and CDR2 FQNNGV. CDR3 size: 15 residues. The junction had 4 bases not matched to a gene; V was cut back by 4 bases and J by 4 bases. A note on this clone: The antigen is unknown.

This rearrangement joins TRBV11-2 to TRBJ2-1; 10 bases match TRBD2. The TCR was taken from a boy aged 5-17 years in good health and CMV-seronegative. The sequenced material came from PBMCs. In DNA form, the CDR3 reads TGTGCCAGCAGCTGGGTTAGCGGGAGGTACAATGAGCAGTTCTTC. Its translation is CASSWVSGRYNEQFF.